The 7 T cell receptor beta chains presented below share a single source sample, sequenced in a study of response to subunit inactivated influenza vaccine. MiXCR, applied by TCRdb to the RT-PCR reads, yields one record per CDR3 protein. The repertoire holds around 200,000 distinct CDR3 sequences, with around 15% as singletons. This sample comprised CD8+ T cells sorted from PBMCs, obtained about 5 days after vaccination. These receptors were taken from a man aged 45 to 65 who received an inactivated influenza vaccine.

The chain links TRBV29-1 to TRBJ2-7; tentative D call: TRBD1 (5 bases). The CDR3 runs to 13 residues. Germline V gene lookup returns CDR1 SQVTM and CDR2 ANQGSEA. V was clipped by 6 bases and J by 2 bases, with 14 bases between them. The CDR3 here is CSVPGKGAYEQYF. The DNA for the CDR3 is TGCAGCGTCCCAGGGAAAGGGGCCTACGAGCAGTACTTC.

The chain uses TRBV2 and TRBJ1-3, with unresolved D. CDR1 and CDR2 from the germline V gene are SNHLY and FYNNEI. Trimming left V 3 bases short and J 4 bases short, with 13 bases between. This CDR3 has 15 amino acids. The CDR3 DNA reads TGTGCCAGCAGTGAGTTAAGTACTTCGGGAAACACCATATATTTT. This sequence encodes CASSELSTSGNTIYF.

This chain connects TRBV29-1 to TRBJ2-3, with 7 bases aligning to TRBD1. Germline V gene data show CDR1 as SQVTM and CDR2 as ANQGSEA. The CDR3 contains 17 residues. After removal of 0 bases from V and 2 bases from J, the junction contained 11 bases not matched to a gene. CDR3 amino acids: CSVEDRVGGRVTDTQYF. CDR3 nucleotides: TGCAGCGTTGAAGATCGGGTAGGGGGCAGGGTCACAGATACGCAGTATTTT.

This sequence joins TRBV7-9 and TRBJ2-2; no definite D call. From germline, CDR1 is SEHNR and CDR2 FQNEAQ (reference sequence). There are 13 residues in the CDR3. Trimming stripped 2 bases from V and 4 bases from J, with 5 bases between. The CDR3, as DNA: TGTGCCAGCAGCTTAACGGCCACCGGGGAGCTGTTTTTT. Protein: CASSLTATGELFF. The complete variable domain, with remaining parts taken from reference TRBV7-9 and TRBJ2-2, reads DTGVSQNPRHKITKRGQNVTFRCDPISEHNRLYWYRQTLGQGPEFLTYFQNEAQLEKSRLLSDRFSAERPKGSFSTLEIQRTEQGDSAMYLCASSLTATGELFFGEGSRLTVL.

The rearrangement uses TRBV20-1 and TRBJ2-1; TRBD2 agrees at 13 bases. The CDR3 contains 16 residues. Germline values: CDR1 DFQATT, CDR2 SNEGSKA (reference sequence). V gave up 0 bases and J gave up 6 bases; unmatched junction bases: 5. In nucleotides, the CDR3 is TGCAGTGCTAGAGACCGACTAGCGGGAGGAGTCAATGAGCAGTTCTTC. Translated: CSARDRLAGGVNEQFF.

This chain uses TRBV4-3 with TRBJ2-7, with D tentatively TRBD2 (5 bases). CDR1 is LGHNA, CDR2 YSLEER, per germline. The CDR3 length is 15 residues. Deletions cut 0 bases from V and 6 bases from J, with 15 bases between. The CDR3 region has the DNA TGCGCCAGCAGCCAAGAACTAGACGACTACTTCGAGCAGTACTTC. Its protein product is CASSQELDDYFEQYF.

The chain is built from TRBV7-3 and TRBJ2-1; 11 positions match TRBD2. CDR1 SGHTA and CDR2 FQGTGA come from the germline V gene. The CDR3 totals 14 residues. J was trimmed by 7 bases and V by 5 bases; bases with no gene match: 4. The CDR3 is CASSAGLAGNEQFF. CDR3 coding DNA: TGTGCCAGCAGCGCCGGACTAGCGGGTAATGAGCAGTTCTTC.